The 21 T cell receptor beta chains presented below share a single source sample, sequenced in a study of shared clonotypes between healthy human individuals. CD45RO-negative CD8 cells positively selected for CCR7 made up the naive population, which excluded terminally differentiated effector memory CD45RA+ cells. Generated by immunoSEQ multiplex PCR, the TCRdb table keeps only in-frame clones and is missing some. The table has approximately 600,000 clones, approximately 96% seen once. The sequenced sample consisted of naive CD8+ T cells sorted from blood. All receptors come from a woman in her 30s in good health.

This clone was seen once. The chain employs TRBV5-6 and TRBJ2-5; D uncertain. Trimming stripped 1 base from V and 1 base from J, with 8 bases between. The CDR3 is 14 residues long. Germline V gives CDR1 SGHDT, CDR2 YYEEEE. Here the CDR3 DNA reads TGTGCCAGCAGCTTGAGGCAGTTCCAAGAGACCCAGTACTTC. Protein: CASSLRQFQETQYF.

The chain combines TRBV10-3 with TRBJ1-1; no definite D call. The germline V gene has CDR1 ENHRY and CDR2 SYGVKD. There are 14 residues in the CDR3. Trimming shortened V by 0 bases and J by 4 bases, and 9 bases separated the two germline ends. The CDR3 here is CAISESGVGTEAFF. CDR3 nucleotides: TGTGCCATCAGTGAGTCCGGGGTTGGCACTGAAGCTTTCTTT.

The rearrangement joins TRBV10-3 to TRBJ2-1; no clear D. CDR1 is ENHRY and CDR2 is SYGVKD in the germline V gene. V was clipped by 2 bases and J by 0 bases, with 8 bases between them. This CDR3 has 15 residues. The CDR3 DNA sequence: TGTGCCATCAGTGAGAAAACGCTCTCCTACAATGAGCAGTTCTTC. Residues: CAISEKTLSYNEQFF.

In DNA form, the CDR3 reads TGTGCCAGCAGTTTCCCCCAGGGTACCCAAGAGACCCAGTACTTC. Translation gives CASSFPQGTQETQYF. V gene TRBV28 combines with J gene TRBJ2-5, with D perhaps matching TRBD1 (5 bases). CDR3 size: 15 residues. Looked up from germline, CDR1 is MDHEN and CDR2 is SYDVKM. The V gene lost 3 bases and the J gene lost 1 base, with 12 bases spanning the gap.

The rearrangement links TRBV7-2 to TRBJ2-7, with 15 bases that match TRBD2. With 4 bases clipped from V and 1 base from J, the junction kept 8 bases outside the gene matches. The CDR3 loop spans 18 amino acids. From germline, CDR1 is SGHTA and CDR2 FQGNSA. The CDR3 protein is CASSYNTGTSGRSYEQYF. As DNA, the CDR3 is TGTGCCAGCAGCTACAACACCGGGACTAGCGGGAGGTCCTACGAGCAGTACTTC.

The gene calls are TRBV5-5 and TRBJ2-7; 14 nucleotides line up with TRBD2. The junction had 11 bases not matched to a gene; V was cut back by 0 bases and J by 6 bases. Germline lookup yields CDR1 SGHKS and CDR2 YYEKEE (reference sequence). The CDR3 totals 18 residues. The CDR3: CASSLVGLAGGIGGEQYF. The CDR3 region has the DNA TGTGCCAGCAGCTTGGTAGGACTAGCGGGAGGTATCGGGGGCGAGCAGTACTTC.

J is TRBJ2-2 and V is TRBV10-3; TRBD1 is a possible D gene (5 bases). Trimming pared 8 bases from V and 7 bases from J, leaving 17 bases between. The length of the CDR3 is 14 residues. Germline lookup yields CDR1 ENHRY and CDR2 SYGVKD. The CDR3 DNA sequence: TGTGCCATCGGGGCAGACAATAAGTACGGGGAGCTGTTTTTT. Its protein is CAIGADNKYGELFF.

J is TRBJ1-1 and V is TRBV28; possible D gene TRBD1, 5 bases. V lost 2 bases, J lost 3 bases, and 10 bases lay in between. The V gene's germline CDR1 is MDHEN and CDR2 SYDVKM. The CDR3 is 14 amino acids. The CDR3 sequence: CASSLRGGDTEAFF. The CDR3 nucleotides read TGTGCCAGCAGTTTACGGGGAGGGGACACTGAAGCTTTCTTT.

V and J are TRBV5-1 and TRBJ2-1; unclear D gene. The germline gives CDR1 SGHRS, CDR2 YFSETQ. The CDR3 consists of 11 residues. V was trimmed by 4 bases and J by 13 bases, leaving 12 bases between them. The CDR3 reads CASSGTWEQFF. CDR3 in DNA: TGCGCCAGCAGCGGCACGTGGGAACAGTTCTTC.

The chain links TRBV2 to TRBJ2-2; D is perhaps TRBD1 (6 bases). The CDR3 totals 15 residues. Deletions cut 4 bases from V and 7 bases from J, with 16 bases between. Germline V gene lookup returns CDR1 SNHLY and CDR2 FYNNEI. The CDR3 spells CASSALVGGGGELFF. DNA of the CDR3: TGTGCCAGCAGTGCCCTTGTTGGGGGCGGCGGGGAGCTGTTTTTT.

The rearrangement uses TRBV30 and TRBJ1-2; D is undetermined. In germline, CDR1 is GTSNPN, CDR2 SVGIG (reference sequence). This CDR3 spans 13 amino acids. The V gene lost 4 bases and the J gene lost 3 bases, with 12 bases spanning the gap. CDR3 bases: TGTGCCTGGAACTCACGAGGCTACTATGGCTACACCTTC. This gives the protein CAWNSRGYYGYTF. The complete variable domain, with remaining parts taken from reference TRBV30 and TRBJ1-2, reads SQTIHQWPATLVQPVGSPLSLECTVEGTSNPNLYWYRQAAGRGLQLLFYSVGIGQISSEVPQNLSASRPQDRQFILSSKKLLLSDSGFYLCAWNSRGYYGYTFGSGTRLTVV.

V gene TRBV7-9 combines with J gene TRBJ2-1; TRBD1 agrees at 8 bases. This CDR3 is built from 15 residues. Trimming took 5 bases from V and 4 from J; bases not matched to a gene: 7. Germline loops: CDR1 SEHNR, CDR2 FQNEAQ (reference sequence). The CDR3 DNA sequence: TGTGCCAGCAGCCCCGGGACAGGACTTTACAATGAGCAGTTCTTC. Translating gives CASSPGTGLYNEQFF.

The CDR3 loop is CARGLVRHEQFF. Written as DNA, the CDR3 is TGTGCCAGAGGACTAGTGCGTCATGAGCAGTTCTTC. The V and J genes are TRBV2 and TRBJ2-1; 7 nucleotides line up with TRBD2. V gave up 9 bases and J gave up 8 bases; unmatched junction bases: 7. The CDR3 runs to 12 residues. CDR1 is SNHLY and CDR2 is FYNNEI in the germline V gene.

The chain has TRBV28 and TRBJ2-2; D is unresolved. The germline V and J ends were trimmed by 2 bases and 6 bases, with 7 bases remaining between them. Per germline, CDR1 MDHEN and CDR2 SYDVKM. This CDR3 has 13 residues. The CDR3 region is CASSLRVAGELFF. The CDR3 DNA sequence: TGTGCCAGCAGTTTAAGGGTCGCCGGGGAGCTGTTTTTT.

J is TRBJ1-1 and V is TRBV6-1; the D gene is possibly TRBD1 (5 bases). There are 15 residues in the CDR3. Trimming took off 8 bases at V and 6 bases at J, with 22 bases between the two ends. Germline values: CDR1 MNHNS, CDR2 SASEGT. DNA of the CDR3: TGTGCCAGCGAAAGATCAGGGTGGAGGGTCCCTGAAGCTTTCTTT. Protein: CASERSGWRVPEAFF.

The chain joins TRBV28 to TRBJ1-2, with 10 bases aligning to TRBD1. Trimming removed 6 bases from V and 5 bases from J; junction bases left unmatched: 6. Germline CDR1 is MDHEN and CDR2 is SYDVKM. This CDR3 contains 14 residues. The CDR3: CASSDRDRGYGYTF. The CDR3 region has the DNA TGTGCCAGCAGCGACCGGGACAGGGGTTATGGCTACACCTTC.

This clone has just one count. The chain joins TRBV6-1 to TRBJ2-7, with TRBD2 matching 10 bases. Germline V gives CDR1 MNHNS, CDR2 SASEGT. This CDR3 is 16 amino acids long. The V gene end was trimmed by 4 bases and the J gene end by 2 bases; junction bases not matched to a gene: 8. The CDR3 region is CASSAHRLAGAYEQYF. CDR3 nucleotide sequence: TGTGCCAGCAGTGCCCACCGACTAGCGGGCGCCTACGAGCAGTACTTC.

The chain recombines TRBV27 with TRBJ2-1, with TRBD2 matching 8 bases. With V trimmed by 8 bases and J by 8 bases, 14 bases remained unmatched. Germline values: CDR1 MNHEY, CDR2 SMNVEV (reference sequence). The CDR3 consists of 15 residues. This chain's CDR3 is CASRLWAGGSDEQFF. In nucleotides, the CDR3 is TGTGCCAGCCGCTTATGGGCGGGAGGTAGCGATGAGCAGTTCTTC.

This chain's CDR3 is CASSTMGGTARYEQYF. Written as DNA, the CDR3 is TGTGCCAGTAGTACAATGGGTGGGACAGCCAGATACGAGCAGTACTTC. The rearrangement joins TRBV19 to TRBJ2-7; 7 nucleotides align to TRBD1. V shed 4 bases, J shed 4 bases, and the junction held 13 bases outside the gene matches. This CDR3 is 16 amino acids long. Germline lookup yields CDR1 LNHDA and CDR2 SQIVND (reference sequence).

This clone has more than one count but fewer than ten. The chain recombines TRBV7-9 with TRBJ1-1; D remains unclear. Trimming cost V 5 bases and J 4 bases, with 8 bases left between them. CDR1 and CDR2 from the germline V gene are SEHNR and FQNEAQ (reference sequence). This CDR3 comprises 12 residues. CDR3 nucleotide sequence: TGTGCCAGCAGCCCGGTGGGCACTGAAGCTTTCTTT. Residues: CASSPVGTEAFF.

Here the CDR3 reads CASSKPLTLPGEQFF. The CDR3 nucleotides are TGTGCCAGCAGCAAACCCCTGACGCTCCCGGGTGAGCAGTTCTTC. This chain links TRBV27 with TRBJ2-1, with no clear D. The V and J ends lost 6 bases and 9 bases respectively, with 21 bases between them. This CDR3 is built from 15 residues. The germline CDR1 and CDR2 sequences are MNHEY and SMNVEV (reference sequence).